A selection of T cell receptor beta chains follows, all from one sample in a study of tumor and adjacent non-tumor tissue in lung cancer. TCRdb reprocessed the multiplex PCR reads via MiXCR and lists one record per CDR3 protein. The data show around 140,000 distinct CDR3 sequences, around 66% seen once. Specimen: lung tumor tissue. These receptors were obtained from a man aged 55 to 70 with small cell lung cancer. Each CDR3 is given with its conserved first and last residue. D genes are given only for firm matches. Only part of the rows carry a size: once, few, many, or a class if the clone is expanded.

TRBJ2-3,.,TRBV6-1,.,CASRGQVSSNHPQYF,TGTGCCAGCAGGGGCCAAGTTTCTAGCAATCATCCCCAGTATTTT
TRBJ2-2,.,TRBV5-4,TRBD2,CANSWGLAGDGELFF,TGTGCCAACAGCTGGGGACTAGCGGGAGACGGGGAGCTGTTTTTT
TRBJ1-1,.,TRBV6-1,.,CAISEAEAGYINIEAFF,TGTGCCATTAGTGAAGCGGAAGCAGGCTACATTAACATTGAAGCTTTCTTT
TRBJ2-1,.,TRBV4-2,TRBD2,CASSPGTSGSSHIQFF,TGTGCCAGCAGCCCAGGAACTAGCGGGAGTTCGCATATTCAGTTCTTC
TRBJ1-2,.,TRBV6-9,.,CASRVPGRQIQPIHNDYGYTF,TGTGCCAGCAGGGTACCGGGACGGCAAATCCAGCCGATTCATAATGACTATGGCTACACCTTC
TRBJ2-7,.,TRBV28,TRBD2,CASSSSLAGVYYEQYF,TGTGCCAGCAGCTCCTCGCTGGCGGGAGTTTATTACGAGCAGTACTTC
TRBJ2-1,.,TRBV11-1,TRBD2,CTSNWTSGHNEQFF,TGTACCAGCAACTGGACTAGCGGGCACAATGAGCAGTTCTTC
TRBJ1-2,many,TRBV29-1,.,CSVRAGSNYGYTF,TGCAGCGTCAGAGCCGGCTCTAACTATGGCTACACCTTC
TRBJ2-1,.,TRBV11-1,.,CASSPGFPSYSGTRVPSSYNEHFF,TGTGCCAGCAGCCCCGGGTTCCCGAGCTACTCCGGGACGAGGGTCCCAAGCTCCTACAATGAGCACTTCTTC
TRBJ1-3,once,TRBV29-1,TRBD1,CSVSTGSGNTIYF,TGTAGCGTCTCGACAGGGTCTGGAAACACCATATATTTT
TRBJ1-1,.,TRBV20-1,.,CSTNEMNTEAFF,TGTAGTACAAATGAAATGAACACTGAAGCTTTCTTT
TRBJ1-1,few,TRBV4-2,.,CASSLIGDTEAFF,TGTGCCAGCAGCTTGATAGGGGACACTGAAGCTTTCTTT
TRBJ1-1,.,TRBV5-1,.,CASSLEGPHTEAFF,TGCGCCAGCAGCTTGGAGGGACCCCACACTGAAGCTTTCTTT
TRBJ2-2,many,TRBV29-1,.,CGANTGELFF,TGCGGGGCGAACACCGGGGAGCTGTTTTTT
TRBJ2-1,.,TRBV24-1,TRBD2,CATSDLSSGRDEQFF,TGTGCCACCAGTGATTTGAGTAGCGGGAGAGATGAGCAGTTCTTC
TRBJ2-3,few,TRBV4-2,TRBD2,CASSQASGRALSTDTQYF,TGTGCCAGCAGCCAAGCCAGCGGGAGGGCTCTTAGCACAGATACGCAGTATTTT
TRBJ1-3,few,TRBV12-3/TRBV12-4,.,CASSGQIGNTIYF,TGTGCCAGCAGTGGTCAGATTGGAAACACCATATATTTT
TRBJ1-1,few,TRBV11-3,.,CASKSGPGLSTEAFF,TGTGCCAGCAAGTCAGGCCCCGGCCTGAGCACTGAAGCTTTCTTC
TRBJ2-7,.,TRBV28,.,CASSLRGSPSYEQYF,TGTGCCAGCAGTTTAAGGGGGTCCCCTTCTTACGAGCAGTACTTC
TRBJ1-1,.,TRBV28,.,CASRPPGLHTEAFF,TGTGCCAGCAGGCCGCCGGGTCTCCACACTGAAGCTTTCTTT
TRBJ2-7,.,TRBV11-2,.,CASNLCSDPTYEQYF,TGTGCCAGCAACTTATGTTCGGATCCAACCTACGAGCAGTACTTC
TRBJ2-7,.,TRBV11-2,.,CANSLGLTRSTYEQYF,TGTGCCAACAGCTTAGGTCTCACCAGATCGACATACGAGCAGTACTTC
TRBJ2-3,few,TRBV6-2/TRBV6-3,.,CASSLHGDTQYF,TGTGCCAGCAGTTTACATGGAGATACGCAGTATTTT
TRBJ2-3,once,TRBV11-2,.,CATNSTQGGGTDTQYF,TGTGCCACCAACTCAACTCAAGGAGGGGGAACAGATACGCAGTATTTT
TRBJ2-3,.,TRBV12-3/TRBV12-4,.,CASSNRGHTDTQYF,TGTGCCAGCTCAAACCGGGGTCACACAGATACACAGTATTTT
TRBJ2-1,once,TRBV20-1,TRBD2,CSAGDLFGLAPDEQFF,TGCAGTGCTGGAGATCTATTTGGACTAGCGCCGGATGAGCAGTTCTTC
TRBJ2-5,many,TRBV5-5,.,CASSRAGQEETQYF,TGTGCCAGCAGCCGGGCAGGGCAAGAGGAGACCCAGTACTTC
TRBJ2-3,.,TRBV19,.,CASRASASTDTQYF,TGTGCCAGTAGGGCTAGCGCAAGCACAGATACGCAGTATTTT
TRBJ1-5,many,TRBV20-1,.,CSGAGSNQPQHF,TGCAGTGGGGCAGGGTCCAATCAGCCCCAGCATTTT
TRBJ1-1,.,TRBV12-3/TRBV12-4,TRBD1,CASSWLTGGAFF,TGTGCCAGCAGTTGGCTTACAGGGGGGGCTTTCTTT
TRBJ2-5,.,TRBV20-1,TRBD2,CSARPPGTRAETHYF,TGCAGTGCTAGACCACCGGGGACTAGGGCGGAGACCCATTACTTC
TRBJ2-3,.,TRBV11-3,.,CASSLWRGVGGADTQYF,TGTGCCAGCAGCTTATGGAGAGGAGTGGGGGGCGCAGATACGCAGTATTTT
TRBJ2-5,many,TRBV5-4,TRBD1,CASSRQGVGQETQYF,TGTGCCAGCAGTCGACAGGGTGTAGGCCAAGAGACCCAGTACTTC
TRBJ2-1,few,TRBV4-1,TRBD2,CASNQTGTSGSFEQFF,TGCGCCAGCAATCAGACCGGGACTAGCGGGAGTTTTGAGCAGTTCTTC
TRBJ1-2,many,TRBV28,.,CASSYGGDGYTF,TGTGCCAGCAGTTATGGGGGAGATGGCTACACCTTC
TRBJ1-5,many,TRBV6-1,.,CASRRVDQPQHF,TGTGCCAGCCGGAGGGTGGATCAGCCCCAGCATTTT
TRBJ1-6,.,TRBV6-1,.,CASRGTGYSPLHF,TGTGCCAGCAGGGGTACAGGATATTCACCCCTCCACTTT
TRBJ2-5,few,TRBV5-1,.,CASSSAGPRETQYF,TGCGCCAGCAGCTCCGCGGGGCCTCGGGAGACCCAGTACTTC
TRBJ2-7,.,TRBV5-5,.,CVSSLEGGYEQYF,TGTGTCAGCAGCTTGGAAGGAGGCTACGAGCAGTACTTC
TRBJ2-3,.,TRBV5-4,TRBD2,CASSTGLAGSIDTQYF,TGTGCCAGCAGCACGGGACTAGCGGGAAGTATAGATACACAGTATTTT
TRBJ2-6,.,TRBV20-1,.,CSARRAGNSGGNVLTF,TGCAGTGCTAGGCGCGCGGGCAACTCTGGGGGCAACGTCCTGACTTTC
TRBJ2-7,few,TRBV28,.,CASSPGGSYEQYF,TGTGCCAGCAGTCCAGGGGGGTCCTACGAGCAGTACTTC
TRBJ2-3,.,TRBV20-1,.,CSAKGRIGGRRTDTQYF,TGCAGTGCTAAGGGCAGGATCGGAGGCCGTAGGACAGATACGCAGTATTTT
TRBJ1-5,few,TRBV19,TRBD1,CASSIAGTGRGNQPQHF,TGTGCCAGTAGTATAGCTGGGACAGGTAGAGGCAATCAGCCCCAGCATTTT
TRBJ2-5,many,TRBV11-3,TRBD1,CASSPSRTGYETQYF,TGTGCCAGCAGCCCGAGCCGGACAGGGTACGAGACCCAGTACTTC
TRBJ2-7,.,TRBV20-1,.,CSARDRRGGYEQYF,TGCAGTGCTAGAGATCGGAGAGGGGGGTACGAGCAGTACTTC
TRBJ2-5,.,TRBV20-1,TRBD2,CSARTPKAGLVGGSETQYF,TGCAGTGCTAGAACTCCCAAGGCTGGACTAGTGGGAGGGTCGGAGACCCAGTACTTC
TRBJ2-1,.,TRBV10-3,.,CAIQAKGEQFF,TGTGCCATCCAGGCGAAGGGTGAGCAGTTCTTC
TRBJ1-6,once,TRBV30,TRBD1,CAWSRTRAGGYSPLHF,TGTGCCTGGAGTAGAACCCGGGCAGGGGGTTATTCACCCCTCCACTTT
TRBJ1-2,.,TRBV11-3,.,CATNPLGRNYRFTF,TGTGCCACCAACCCCCTGGGACGGAACTATCGCTTCACCTTC
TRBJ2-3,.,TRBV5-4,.,CASSPPGFSGPTDTQYF,TGTGCCAGCAGCCCCCCCGGTTTTAGCGGCCCCACAGATACGCAGTATTTT
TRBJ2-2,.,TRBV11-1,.,CAGSRAGSGELFF,TGTGCCGGCAGCCGAGCAGGTTCCGGGGAGCTTTTTTTT